The 30 T cell receptor beta chains below were found in one sample sequenced in a study of T-cell memory formation after mild COVID-19. TCRdb reprocessed the 5' RACE reads with MiXCR, giving one entry per CDR3 protein. In the table there are fewer than 15,000 distinct CDR3 sequences, about 12% of which are singletons. The specimen sequenced was PBMCs or a T cell subset sorted from them (not recorded which). These receptors were obtained from an adult woman who had mild COVID-19 (a few samples of this study predate the infection). Cell type and time point are not known.

This clonotype came up many times. The rearrangement joins TRBV29-1 to TRBJ2-1; 11 positions match TRBD2. Unmatched junction bases numbered 9, after V lost 5 bases and J lost 9 bases. CDR1 is SQVTM and CDR2 is ANQGSEA in the germline V gene. The CDR3 is made up of 14 amino acids. CDR3 in amino acids: CSVFLTSGSREQFF. CDR3 in DNA: TGCAGCGTTTTTCTTACTAGCGGGAGTCGTGAGCAGTTCTTC.

This clonotype was recorded many times. The chain links TRBV6-5 to TRBJ2-1, with TRBD2 matching 9 bases. This CDR3 has 16 residues. After removal of 6 bases from V and 2 bases from J, the junction contained 8 bases not matched to a gene. The germline V gene encodes CDR1 MNHEY and CDR2 SVGAGI. The CDR3, as DNA: TGTGCCAGCAGCCCTCTGGAGCGGGGGGCCTACAATGAGCAGTTCTTC. Protein: CASSPLERGAYNEQFF.

Many counts were recorded for this clonotype. This chain uses TRBV27 with TRBJ1-4; D is unclear. Germline CDR1 reads MNHEY; CDR2 reads SMNVEV (reference sequence). The CDR3 loop spans 16 amino acids. Deletions cut 3 bases from V and 3 bases from J, with 14 bases between. The CDR3 bases are TGTGCCAGCAGTTTGGGTCCGATTACTCCTAATGAAAAACTGTTTTTT. Translating it yields CASSLGPITPNEKLFF.

This clonotype was detected ten times or more. DNA for the CDR3: TGTGCCAGCACACCTCCCCGGGGACCCCAGACCCAGTACTTC. This encodes CASTPPRGPQTQYF. J is TRBJ2-5 and V is TRBV7-6, with D perhaps assigned TRBD1 or TRBD2 (5 bases each). The V end lost 7 bases, the J end lost 6 bases, and 18 bases lay between the germline ends. This CDR3 has 14 residues. The V gene's germline CDR1 is SGHVS and CDR2 FNYEAQ.

This clonotype was detected many times. The chain recombines TRBV5-6 with TRBJ2-1, with D maybe TRBD2 (6 bases). Germline V gene lookup returns CDR1 SGHDT and CDR2 YYEEEE. The CDR3 runs 15 residues. Trimming pared 4 bases from V and 8 bases from J, leaving 19 bases between. The CDR3 sequence: CASSPRLGKVDEQFF. In DNA form, the CDR3 reads TGTGCCAGCAGCCCGCGACTAGGAAAGGTAGATGAGCAGTTCTTC.

The chain joins TRBV18 to TRBJ2-7; either TRBD1 or TRBD2 may fit D (6 bases each). CDR1 KGHSH and CDR2 LQKENI come from the germline V gene. This CDR3 comprises 14 residues. V shed 3 bases and J shed 4 bases, with 13 bases lying between them. The DNA for the CDR3 is TGTGCCAGCTCACCGGATCGGGGGCCTTACGAGCAGTACTTC. It yields the protein CASSPDRGPYEQYF.

This sequence joins TRBV4-1 and TRBJ2-2, with 7 bases matching TRBD2. The CDR3 is 14 residues long. V shed 1 base and J 6 bases; nucleotides not matched to a gene: 2. Looked up from germline, CDR1 is MGHRA and CDR2 is YSYEKL. The CDR3 DNA follows: TGCGCCAGCAGCCAAGCTCGGGGGGCCGGGGAGCTGTTTTTT. Encoded protein: CASSQARGAGELFF.

In this sample, this clonotype turned up many times. The V and J genes are TRBV19 and TRBJ2-7; D call uncertain. CDR3 length: 14 residues. Trimming stripped 5 bases from V and 3 bases from J, with 14 bases between. In germline, CDR1 is LNHDA, CDR2 SQIVND (reference sequence). CDR3 in DNA: TGTGCCAGTAGTTTGAAATCGACGGTCTACGAGCAGTACTTC. This gives the protein CASSLKSTVYEQYF.

This clonotype was seen only once. The chain links TRBV7-6 to TRBJ2-5; no clear D gene. The germline gives CDR1 SGHVS, CDR2 FNYEAQ. CDR3 length: 13 residues. V lost 4 bases, J lost 2 bases, and 8 bases lay in between. The CDR3: CASSYLVQETQYF. DNA of the CDR3: TGTGCCAGCAGCTATTTGGTACAAGAGACCCAGTACTTC.

The table lists this clonotype with many counts. This rearrangement joins TRBV7-9 to TRBJ2-7; D gene uncertain. Per germline, CDR1 SEHNR and CDR2 FQNEAQ (reference sequence). The CDR3 totals 14 residues. The ends were cut back, 3 bases at V and 3 bases at J, with 12 bases in the middle. The CDR3 sequence is CASSLGNLGYEQYF. In nucleotides, the CDR3 is TGTGCCAGCAGCTTGGGAAATTTAGGCTACGAGCAGTACTTC.

This clonotype was found many times. The chain is built from TRBV7-2 and TRBJ1-2; D perhaps matches TRBD1 (6 bases). The germline V and J ends were trimmed by 1 base and 2 bases, with 11 bases remaining between them. Per germline, CDR1 SGHTA and CDR2 FQGNSA. This CDR3 comprises 15 residues. CDR3 in amino acids: CASSLEQGSNYGYTF. CDR3 coding DNA: TGTGCCAGCAGCTTAGAACAGGGAAGCAACTATGGCTACACCTTC.

This clonotype was counted ten times or more. This chain links TRBV11-2 with TRBJ2-3, with 11 positions matching TRBD2. V shed 3 bases, J shed 0 bases, and the junction held 11 bases outside the gene matches. Per the germline V gene, CDR1 is SGHAT and CDR2 is FQNNGV. There are 19 residues in the CDR3. The CDR3 spells CASSFRLAGSLYSTDTQYF. In nucleotides, the CDR3 is TGTGCCAGCAGCTTCCGACTAGCGGGGTCCCTTTATAGCACAGATACGCAGTATTTT.

This clonotype was counted at least ten times. V is TRBV15 and J is TRBJ2-2; D is undetermined. This CDR3 is built from 13 residues. CDR1 is LNHNV and CDR2 is YYDKDF in the germline V gene (reference sequence). Trimming removed 7 bases from V and 2 bases from J, with 8 bases in between. In DNA, the CDR3 is TGTGCCACCAACAAAGCAAACACCGGGGAGCTGTTTTTT. It encodes CATNKANTGELFF.

This clonotype was recorded at least ten times. The genes are TRBV2 and TRBJ2-3, with 11 positions matching TRBD2. The V gene end was trimmed by 4 bases and the J gene end by 0 bases; junction bases not matched to a gene: 9. The CDR3 is 18 amino acids. Germline V lookup: CDR1 SNHLY, CDR2 FYNNEI. CDR3 region: CASSGSPTSGGSTDTQYF. The CDR3 nucleotides are TGTGCCAGCAGTGGCTCCCCAACTAGCGGGGGTAGCACAGATACGCAGTATTTT.

This clonotype has at least ten counts. The J gene is TRBJ2-7, the V gene TRBV20-1; the D is unclear. CDR3 size: 10 residues. V was pared by 1 base and J by 4 bases, with 2 bases between. Germline V gives CDR1 DFQATT, CDR2 SNEGSKA (reference sequence). In DNA, the CDR3 is TGCAGTGCTAGAGGATACGAGCAGTACTTC. The encoded protein is CSARGYEQYF.

At least ten counts were recorded for this clonotype. CDR3 sequence: CASTSQGIEQFF. In DNA, the CDR3 is TGTGCCAGCACTTCTCAGGGGATTGAGCAGTTCTTC. This chain uses TRBV12-3 or TRBV12-4 with TRBJ2-1; perhaps TRBD1 as D (6 bases). This CDR3 spans 12 amino acids. The V gene lost 7 bases and the J gene lost 9 bases, with 13 bases spanning the gap.

This clonotype was observed at least ten times. The rearrangement uses TRBV7-6 and TRBJ2-7, with 7 bases that match TRBD2. CDR1 is SGHVS, CDR2 FNYEAQ, per germline. This CDR3 has 15 amino acids. Trimming removed 0 bases from V and 3 bases from J; junction bases left unmatched: 5. The DNA of the CDR3 is TGTGCCAGCAGCTTAGCGGCTAGCGGTTACTACGAGCAGTACTTC. It encodes CASSLAASGYYEQYF.

The table lists this clonotype with many counts. The chain links TRBV5-1 to TRBJ1-1; unclear D gene. CDR1 is SGHRS, CDR2 YFSETQ, per germline. The V gene lost 0 bases and the J gene lost 0 bases, with 9 bases spanning the gap. The CDR3 contains 15 residues. CDR3 loop: CASSLGQLMNTEAFF. The CDR3 DNA reads as TGCGCCAGCAGCTTGGGGCAGCTCATGAACACTGAAGCTTTCTTT.

This clonotype showed up many times. V usage is TRBV4-2 and J usage is TRBJ2-4; a possible D gene is TRBD2 (6 bases). The CDR3 totals 15 residues. From germline, CDR1 is LGHNA and CDR2 YNFKEQ. V dropped 0 bases and J dropped 8 bases, with 14 bases sitting between them. The chain's CDR3 is CASSQEDLASDIQYF. In nucleotides, the CDR3 is TGTGCCAGCAGCCAAGAAGACCTAGCTAGCGACATTCAGTACTTC.

This clonotype has ten or more counts. The CDR3 here is CASSQDGWSSYEQYF. DNA for the CDR3: TGTGCCAGCAGCCAAGATGGGTGGAGCTCCTACGAGCAGTACTTC. The chain uses TRBV3-1 and TRBJ2-7, with no clear D. This CDR3 is 15 amino acids long. V shed 0 bases and J shed 0 bases, with 9 bases lying between them. In germline, CDR1 is LGHDT, CDR2 YNNKEL (reference sequence).

This clonotype came up many times. CDR3 nucleotide sequence: TGTGCCAGCTCACGAGGGGTGTATATGAACACTGAAGCTTTCTTT. Translation: CASSRGVYMNTEAFF. The rearrangement uses TRBV18 and TRBJ1-1; D possibly corresponds to TRBD1 (5 bases). CDR1 and CDR2 from the germline V gene are KGHSH and LQKENI. This CDR3 contains 15 residues. Trimming removed 4 bases from V and 0 bases from J, with 12 bases in between. The full variable domain, completed using reference TRBV18 and TRBJ1-1, is NAGVMQNPRHLVRRRGQEARLRCSPMKGHSHVYWYRQLPEEGLKFMVYLQKENIIDESGMPKERFSAEFPKEGPSILRIQQVVRGDSAAYFCASSRGVYMNTEAFFGQGTRLTVV.

This clonotype was seen at least ten times. This chain connects TRBV6-5 to TRBJ2-2, with unresolved D. The CDR3 consists of 12 residues. Per the germline V gene, CDR1 is MNHEY and CDR2 is SVGAGI. Trimming shortened V by 5 bases and J by 3 bases, and 4 bases separated the two germline ends. Written as DNA, the CDR3 is TGTGCCAGCAGTCTTTACACCGGGGAGCTGTTTTTT. Residues: CASSLYTGELFF.

This clonotype was counted many times. The chain employs TRBV27 and TRBJ2-7; TRBD2 agrees at 7 bases. V trimming: 1 base; J trimming: 6 bases; junction bases outside the gene matches: 6. This CDR3 contains 14 residues. Germline V gene data show CDR1 as MNHEY and CDR2 as SMNVEV (reference sequence). The CDR3 DNA reads TGTGCCAGCAGTTTATTCGGGGGGTCCCTCGAGCAGTACTTC. Encoded protein: CASSLFGGSLEQYF.

This clonotype was recorded at least ten times. The chain links TRBV24-1 to TRBJ2-2; D is ambiguous. The V and J ends lost 3 bases and 6 bases respectively, with 10 bases between them. The CDR3 length is 14 residues. Germline V gene lookup returns CDR1 KGHDR and CDR2 SFDVKD. Here the CDR3 DNA reads TGTGCCACCAGTGATATTGGGTCAGCCGGGGAGCTGTTTTTT. Its translation is CATSDIGSAGELFF.

J is TRBJ2-7 and V is TRBV7-2; TRBD1 matches at 10 bases. CDR1 and CDR2 from the germline V gene are SGHTA and FQGNSA. After removal of 1 base from V and 4 bases from J, the junction contained 4 bases not matched to a gene. CDR3 length equals 15 residues. This CDR3 reads CASSLVGTGAYEQYF. The CDR3 DNA follows: TGTGCCAGCAGCTTAGTTGGGACAGGGGCATACGAGCAGTACTTC. The whole variable domain, remainder taken from reference TRBV7-2 and TRBJ2-7, is GAGVSQSPSNKVTEKGKDVELRCDPISGHTALYWYRQSLGQGLEFLIYFQGNSAPDKSGLPSDRFSAERTGGSVSTLTIQRTQQEDSAVYLCASSLVGTGAYEQYFGPGTRLTVT.

This chain joins TRBV24-1 and TRBJ2-2; TRBD2 matches at 14 bases. From germline, CDR1 is KGHDR and CDR2 SFDVKD. The CDR3 consists of 21 residues. Trimming took 4 bases from V and 3 from J; bases not matched to a gene: 15. DNA for the CDR3: TGTGCCACCAGTGACCTTCAGCGGGGACTAGCGGGAGTAACGGACACCGGGGAGCTGTTTTTT. The encoded protein is CATSDLQRGLAGVTDTGELFF.

The chain has TRBV18 and TRBJ2-3; a weak D match, TRBD1 (5 bases). Trimming took off 3 bases at V and 2 bases at J, with 18 bases between the two ends. From germline, CDR1 is KGHSH and CDR2 LQKENI. There are 17 residues in the CDR3. As DNA, the CDR3 is TGTGCCAGCTCACCTGGGGCGCGAAGCTTATCCACAGATACGCAGTATTTT. This gives the protein CASSPGARSLSTDTQYF.

This clonotype was counted at least ten times. The chain couples TRBV2 to TRBJ2-7, with 8 bases lining up with TRBD2. With 1 base clipped from V and 0 bases from J, the junction kept 2 bases outside the gene matches. Germline V gives CDR1 SNHLY, CDR2 FYNNEI. CDR3 length: 15 residues. The chain's CDR3 is CASSEESGSSYEQYF. Here the CDR3 DNA reads TGTGCCAGCAGTGAAGAAAGCGGGAGCTCCTACGAGCAGTACTTC. The whole variable domain, filled in from reference TRBV2 and TRBJ2-7, reads EPEVTQTPSHQVTQMGQEVILRCVPISNHLYFYWYRQILGQKVEFLVSFYNNEISEKSEIFDDQFSVERPDGSNFTLKIRSTKLEDSAMYFCASSEESGSSYEQYFGPGTRLTVT.

This clonotype has at least ten counts. The chain combines TRBV18 with TRBJ1-2; no clear D. The CDR3 extends over 16 amino acids. V dropped 3 bases and J dropped 0 bases, with 14 bases sitting between them. Per the germline V gene, CDR1 is KGHSH and CDR2 is LQKENI. CDR3 nucleotide sequence: TGTGCCAGCTCACCCTTCCTGGCTTCCTCTAACTATGGCTACACCTTC. It codes for CASSPFLASSNYGYTF.

Many counts were recorded for this clonotype. This chain joins TRBV11-2 and TRBJ2-1; D not certain. This CDR3 has 15 amino acids. CDR1 and CDR2 from the germline V gene are SGHAT and FQNNGV. V was pared by 0 bases and J by 4 bases, with 10 bases between. The CDR3 nucleotides are TGTGCCAGCAGCTTAGATAGGTCTGCGTACAATGAGCAGTTCTTC. Its protein product is CASSLDRSAYNEQFF.